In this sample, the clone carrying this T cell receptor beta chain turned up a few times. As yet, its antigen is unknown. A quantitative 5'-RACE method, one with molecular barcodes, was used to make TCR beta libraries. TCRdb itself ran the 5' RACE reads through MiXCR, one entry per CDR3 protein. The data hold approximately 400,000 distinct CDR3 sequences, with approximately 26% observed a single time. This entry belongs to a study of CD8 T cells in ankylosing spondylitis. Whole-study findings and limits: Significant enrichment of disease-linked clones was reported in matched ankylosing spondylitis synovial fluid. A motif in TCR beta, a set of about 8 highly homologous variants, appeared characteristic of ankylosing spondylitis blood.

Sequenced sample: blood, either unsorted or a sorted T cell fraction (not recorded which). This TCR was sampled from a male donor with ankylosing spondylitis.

The CDR3 sequence: CASSQGRGPLQPQHF. CDR3 nucleotide sequence: TGTGCCAGCAGCCAGGGGAGGGGTCCGCTACAGCCCCAGCATTTT. The chain has TRBV3-1 and TRBJ1-5; D may be TRBD1 (5 bases). The V gene lost 3 bases and the J gene lost 7 bases, with 16 bases spanning the gap. Germline CDR1 reads LGHDT; CDR2 reads YNNKEL (reference sequence). This CDR3 is built from 15 residues.